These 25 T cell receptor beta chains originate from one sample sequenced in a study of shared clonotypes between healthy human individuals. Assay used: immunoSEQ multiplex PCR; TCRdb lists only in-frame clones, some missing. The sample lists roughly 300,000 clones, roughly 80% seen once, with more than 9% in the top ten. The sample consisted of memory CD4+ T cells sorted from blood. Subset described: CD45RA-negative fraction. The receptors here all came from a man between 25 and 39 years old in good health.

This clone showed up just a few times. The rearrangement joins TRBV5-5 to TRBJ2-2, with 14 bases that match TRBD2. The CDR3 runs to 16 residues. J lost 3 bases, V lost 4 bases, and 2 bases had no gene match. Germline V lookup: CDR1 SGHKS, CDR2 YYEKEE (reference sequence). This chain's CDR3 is CASSQTSGRDTGELFF. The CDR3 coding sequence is TGTGCCAGCAGCCAGACTAGCGGGAGGGACACCGGGGAGCTGTTTTTT.

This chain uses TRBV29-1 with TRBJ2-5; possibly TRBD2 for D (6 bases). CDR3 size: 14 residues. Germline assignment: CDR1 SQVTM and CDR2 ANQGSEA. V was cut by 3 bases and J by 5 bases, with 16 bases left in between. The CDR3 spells CSVEGGGPRETQYF. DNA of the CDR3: TGCAGCGTTGAGGGGGGAGGCCCCAGGGAGACCCAGTACTTC.

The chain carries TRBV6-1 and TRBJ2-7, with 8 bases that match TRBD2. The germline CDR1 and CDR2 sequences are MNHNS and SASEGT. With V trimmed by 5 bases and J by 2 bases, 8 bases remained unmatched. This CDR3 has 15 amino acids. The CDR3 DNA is TGTGCCAGCAGTTCGTGGACGGGAGGGCCCTACGAGCAGTACTTC. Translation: CASSSWTGGPYEQYF.

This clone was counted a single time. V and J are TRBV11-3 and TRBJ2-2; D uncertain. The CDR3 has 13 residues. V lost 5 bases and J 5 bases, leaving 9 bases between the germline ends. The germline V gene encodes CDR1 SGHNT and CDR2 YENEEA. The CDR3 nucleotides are TGTGCCAGCAGCCATGGGATGACCGGGGAGCTGTTTTTT. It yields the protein CASSHGMTGELFF.

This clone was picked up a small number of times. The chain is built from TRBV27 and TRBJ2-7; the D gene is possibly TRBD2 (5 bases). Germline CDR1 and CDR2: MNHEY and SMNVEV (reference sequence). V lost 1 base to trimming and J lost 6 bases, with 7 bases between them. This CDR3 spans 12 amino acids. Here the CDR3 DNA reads TGTGCCAGCAGTTTATTCGGGGTCGAGCAGTACTTC. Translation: CASSLFGVEQYF.

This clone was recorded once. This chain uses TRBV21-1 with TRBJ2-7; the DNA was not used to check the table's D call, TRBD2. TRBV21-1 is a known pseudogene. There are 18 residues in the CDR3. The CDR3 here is CASSKDWGLSGSINEQYF. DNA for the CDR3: TGTGCCAGCAGCAAAGATTGGGGCCTTAGCGGGAGTATCAACGAGCAGTACTTC.

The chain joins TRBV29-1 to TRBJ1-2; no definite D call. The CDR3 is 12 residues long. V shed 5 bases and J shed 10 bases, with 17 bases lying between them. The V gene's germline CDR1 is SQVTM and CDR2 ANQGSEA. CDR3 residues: CSVSPGSSDYTF. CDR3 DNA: TGCAGCGTTTCCCCAGGATCATCAGACTACACCTTC. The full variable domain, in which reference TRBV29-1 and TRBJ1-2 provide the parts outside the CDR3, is SAVISQKPSRDICQRGTSLTIQCQVDSQVTMMFWYRQQPGQSLTLIATANQGSEATYESGFVIDKFPISRPNLTFSTLTVSNMSPEDSSIYLCSVSPGSSDYTFGSGTRLTVV.

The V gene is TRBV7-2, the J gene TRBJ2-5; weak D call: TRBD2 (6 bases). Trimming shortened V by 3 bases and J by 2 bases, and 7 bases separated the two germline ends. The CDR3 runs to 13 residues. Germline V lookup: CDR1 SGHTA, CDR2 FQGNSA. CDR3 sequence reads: CASSFGRQETQYF. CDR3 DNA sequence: TGTGCCAGCAGCTTTGGGAGGCAAGAGACCCAGTACTTC.

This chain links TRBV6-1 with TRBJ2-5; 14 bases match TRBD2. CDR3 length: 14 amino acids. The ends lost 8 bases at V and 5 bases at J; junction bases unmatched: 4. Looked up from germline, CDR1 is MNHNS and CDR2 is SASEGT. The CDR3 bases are TGTGCCAGCGAGACTAGCGGGAGGGCGGAGACCCAGTACTTC. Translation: CASETSGRAETQYF.

The CDR3 DNA follows: TGTGCCAGCAGCTTAGGTGACATGAGCAATCAGCCCCAGCATTTT. Translated, it gives CASSLGDMSNQPQHF. The rearrangement links TRBV7-8 to TRBJ1-5; no clear D gene. The V gene's germline CDR1 is SGHVS and CDR2 FQNEAQ. The CDR3 has 15 residues. The V gene lost 1 base and the J gene lost 1 base, with 8 bases spanning the gap.

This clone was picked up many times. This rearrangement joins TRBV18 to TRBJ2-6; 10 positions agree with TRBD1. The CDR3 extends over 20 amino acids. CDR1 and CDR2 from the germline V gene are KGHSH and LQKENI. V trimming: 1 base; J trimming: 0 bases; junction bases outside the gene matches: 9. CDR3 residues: CASSPRILGQGSSGANVLTF. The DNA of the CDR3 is TGTGCCAGCTCACCACGTATCTTGGGACAGGGGAGCTCTGGGGCCAACGTCCTGACTTTC.

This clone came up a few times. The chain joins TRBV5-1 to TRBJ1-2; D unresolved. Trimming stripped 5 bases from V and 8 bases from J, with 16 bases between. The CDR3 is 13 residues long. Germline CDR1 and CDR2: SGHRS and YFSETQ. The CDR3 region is CASSLSSSMGYTF. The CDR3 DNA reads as TGCGCCAGCAGTTTGAGCTCCTCTATGGGCTACACCTTC.

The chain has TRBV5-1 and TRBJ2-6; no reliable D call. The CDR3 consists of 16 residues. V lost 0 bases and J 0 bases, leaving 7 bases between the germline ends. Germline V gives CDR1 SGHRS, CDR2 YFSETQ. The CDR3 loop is CASSLAQPSGANVLTF. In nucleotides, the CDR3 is TGCGCCAGCAGCTTGGCCCAACCCTCTGGGGCCAACGTCCTGACTTTC.

The CDR3 region has the DNA TGTGCCAGCAGTGAGGGGGGTACCGGGGCCAACGTCCTGACTTTC. As protein: CASSEGGTGANVLTF. The chain couples TRBV6-4 to TRBJ2-6, with D perhaps TRBD2 (6 bases). V lost 3 bases and J lost 4, with 10 bases in between. The CDR3 totals 15 residues. CDR1 MRHNA and CDR2 SNTAGT come from the germline V gene.

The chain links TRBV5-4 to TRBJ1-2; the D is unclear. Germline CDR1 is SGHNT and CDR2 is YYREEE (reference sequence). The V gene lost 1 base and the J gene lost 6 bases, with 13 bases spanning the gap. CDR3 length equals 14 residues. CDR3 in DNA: TGTGCCAGCAGCTTGAAGGGTATGGGGAATGGCTACACCTTC. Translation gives CASSLKGMGNGYTF.

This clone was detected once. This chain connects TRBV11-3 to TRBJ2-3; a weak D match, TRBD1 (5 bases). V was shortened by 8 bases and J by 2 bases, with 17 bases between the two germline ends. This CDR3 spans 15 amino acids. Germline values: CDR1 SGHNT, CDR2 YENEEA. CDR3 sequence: CASLRASRVTDTQYF. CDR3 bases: TGTGCCAGCCTCAGGGCCTCGAGAGTCACAGATACGCAGTATTTT.

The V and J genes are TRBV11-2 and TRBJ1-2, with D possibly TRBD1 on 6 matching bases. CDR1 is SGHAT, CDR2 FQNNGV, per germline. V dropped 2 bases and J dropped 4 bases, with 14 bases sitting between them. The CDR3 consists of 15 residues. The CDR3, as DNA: TGTGCCAGCAGCTTAATGGTACAGGGTGTCTATGGCTACACCTTC. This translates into CASSLMVQGVYGYTF.

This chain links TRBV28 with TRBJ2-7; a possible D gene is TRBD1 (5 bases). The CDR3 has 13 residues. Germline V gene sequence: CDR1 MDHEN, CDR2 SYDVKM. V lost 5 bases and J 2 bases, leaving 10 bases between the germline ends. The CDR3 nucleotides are TGTGCCAGCAGTCTGGACAATCCCTACGAGCAGTACTTC. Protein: CASSLDNPYEQYF.

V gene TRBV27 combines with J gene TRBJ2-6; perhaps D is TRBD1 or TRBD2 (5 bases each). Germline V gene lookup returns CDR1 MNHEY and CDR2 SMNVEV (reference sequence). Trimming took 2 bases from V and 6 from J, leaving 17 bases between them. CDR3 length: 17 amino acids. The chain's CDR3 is CASSLGGVSWLANVLTF. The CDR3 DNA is TGTGCCAGCAGTTTAGGGGGAGTGTCATGGTTGGCCAACGTCCTGACTTTC.

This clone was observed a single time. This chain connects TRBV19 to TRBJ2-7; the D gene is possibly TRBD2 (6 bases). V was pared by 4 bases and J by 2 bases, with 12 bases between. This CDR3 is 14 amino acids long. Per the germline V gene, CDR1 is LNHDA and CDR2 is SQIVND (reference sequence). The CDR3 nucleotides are TGTGCCAGTAGTAAATCGGGACTGACCTACGAGCAGTACTTC. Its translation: CASSKSGLTYEQYF. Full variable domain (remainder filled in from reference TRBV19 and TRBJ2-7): DGGITQSPKYLFRKEGQNVTLSCEQNLNHDAMYWYRQDPGQGLRLIYYSQIVNDFQKGDIAEGYSVSREKKESFPLTVTSAQKNPTAFYLCASSKSGLTYEQYFGPGTRLTVT.

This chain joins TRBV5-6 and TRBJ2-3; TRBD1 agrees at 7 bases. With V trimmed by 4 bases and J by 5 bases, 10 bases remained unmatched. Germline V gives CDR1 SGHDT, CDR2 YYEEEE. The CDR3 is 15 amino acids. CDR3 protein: CASSDPQGWGDTQYF. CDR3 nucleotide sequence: TGTGCCAGCAGCGATCCACAGGGGTGGGGAGATACGCAGTATTTT. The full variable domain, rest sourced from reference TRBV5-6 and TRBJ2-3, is DAGVTQSPTHLIKTRGQQVTLRCSPKSGHDTVSWYQQALGQGPQFIFQYYEEEERQRGNFPDRFSGHQFPNYSSELNVNALLLGDSALYLCASSDPQGWGDTQYFGPGTRLTVL.

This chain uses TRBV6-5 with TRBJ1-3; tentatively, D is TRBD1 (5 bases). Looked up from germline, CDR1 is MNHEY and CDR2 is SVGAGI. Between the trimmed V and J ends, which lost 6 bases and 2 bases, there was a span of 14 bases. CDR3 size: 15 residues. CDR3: CASSPRQWTGNTIYF. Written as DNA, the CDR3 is TGTGCCAGCAGCCCGCGACAGTGGACTGGAAACACCATATATTTT.

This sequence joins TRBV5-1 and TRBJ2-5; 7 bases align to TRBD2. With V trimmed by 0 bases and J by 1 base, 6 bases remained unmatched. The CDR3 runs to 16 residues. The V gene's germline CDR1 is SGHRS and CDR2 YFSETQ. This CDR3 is CASSLGLGRGQETQYF. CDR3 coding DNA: TGCGCCAGCAGCTTGGGGCTGGGGAGGGGCCAAGAGACCCAGTACTTC.

The CDR3 region has the DNA TGTGCCAGCAGAGATGTCGAGCAGTACTTC. Amino acids: CASRDVEQYF. The chain recombines TRBV28 with TRBJ2-7; D ambiguous. V dropped 6 bases and J dropped 6 bases, with 6 bases sitting between them. The CDR3 spans 10 residues. Germline values: CDR1 MDHEN, CDR2 SYDVKM.

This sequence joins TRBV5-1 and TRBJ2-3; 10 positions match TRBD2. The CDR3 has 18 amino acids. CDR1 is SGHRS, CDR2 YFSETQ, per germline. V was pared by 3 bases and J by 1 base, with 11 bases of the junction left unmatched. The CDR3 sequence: CASSSWGSGRVGTDTQYF. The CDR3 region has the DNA TGCGCCAGCAGCTCCTGGGGGAGCGGGAGGGTGGGCACAGATACGCAGTATTTT.